These 25 T cell receptor beta chains originate from one sample sequenced in a study of T cell responses to AZD1222 COVID-19 vaccine. Sequencing used immunoSEQ multiplex PCR; TCRdb keeps in-frame clones, though not all of them. The sample lists about 66,000 clones; about 80% were seen once. Sequenced here: peripheral blood, sampled 28 days after the second AZD1222 dose. The receptor source for this set is an adult who received the AZD1222 COVID-19 vaccine.

This chain links TRBV5-1 with TRBJ2-1, with 13 bases matching TRBD2. Germline assignment: CDR1 SGHRS and CDR2 YFSETQ. Trimming removed 5 bases from V and 7 bases from J; junction bases left unmatched: 9. This CDR3 contains 16 residues. In nucleotides, the CDR3 is TGCGCCAGCAGAATCACCACGGGACTAGCGGGGAATGAGCAGTTCTTC. Its translation is CASRITTGLAGNEQFF.

This chain uses TRBV27 with TRBJ2-2; 7 bases fit TRBD2. Trimming removed 1 base from V and 7 bases from J; junction bases left unmatched: 6. The CDR3 covers 15 residues. The germline V gene encodes CDR1 MNHEY and CDR2 SMNVEV (reference sequence). As DNA, the CDR3 is TGTGCCAGCAGTTTATGGGGGGGAGAGGGCGGGGAGCTGTTTTTT. Its translation is CASSLWGGEGGELFF.

The rearrangement links TRBV28 to TRBJ1-2; D call uncertain. This CDR3 spans 13 amino acids. The V end was cut by 5 bases, the J end by 2 bases, with 9 bases between. CDR1 and CDR2 (germline): MDHEN, SYDVKM. CDR3 sequence: CASSPPGNYGYTF. CDR3 in DNA: TGTGCCAGCAGTCCGCCGGGCAACTATGGCTACACCTTC.

V is TRBV6-5 and J is TRBJ2-5, with D unclear. The CDR3 runs to 15 residues. V gave up 5 bases and J gave up 2 bases, with 15 bases separating them. Germline lookup yields CDR1 MNHEY and CDR2 SVGAGI. CDR3 residues: CASSHPGLPQETQYF. CDR3 DNA: TGTGCCAGCAGTCATCCCGGTCTCCCTCAAGAGACCCAGTACTTC.

The chain carries TRBV7-8 and TRBJ1-5; D possibly corresponds to TRBD1 (5 bases). Trimming stripped 6 bases from V and 3 bases from J, with 18 bases between. Per germline, CDR1 SGHVS and CDR2 FQNEAQ. The CDR3 is 16 amino acids. The CDR3 nucleotides are TGTGCCAGCAGTTTTGCGCCTGACAGCCTCAATCAGCCCCAGCATTTT. Its protein product is CASSFAPDSLNQPQHF. Supplemented by reference TRBV7-8 and TRBJ1-5, the full variable domain reads GAGVSQSPRYKVAKRGQDVALRCDPISGHVSLFWYQQALGQGPEFLTYFQNEAQLDKSGLPSDRFFAERPEGSVSTLKIQRTQQEDSAVYLCASSFAPDSLNQPQHFGDGTRLSIL.

The chain recombines TRBV4-2 with TRBJ1-2, with TRBD1 identical over 10 bases. The CDR3 is made up of 19 amino acids. V gave up 0 bases and J gave up 7 bases; unmatched junction bases: 17. Germline CDR1 is LGHNA and CDR2 is YNFKEQ. The CDR3 reads CASSQDLRFRDRGLGGYTF. In DNA form, the CDR3 reads TGTGCCAGCAGCCAAGATCTTAGATTCCGGGACAGGGGCTTGGGTGGCTACACCTTC.

This rearrangement joins TRBV7-8 to TRBJ2-1, with TRBD1 as a possible D gene (5 bases). Looked up from germline, CDR1 is SGHVS and CDR2 is FQNEAQ. CDR3 size: 13 residues. Trimming shortened V by 5 bases and J by 7 bases, and 12 bases separated the two germline ends. CDR3 coding DNA: TGTGCCAGCAGCCCCCCGACAGTTAATGAGCAGTTCTTC. It yields the protein CASSPPTVNEQFF. Full variable domain (missing parts from reference TRBV7-8 and TRBJ2-1): GAGVSQSPRYKVAKRGQDVALRCDPISGHVSLFWYQQALGQGPEFLTYFQNEAQLDKSGLPSDRFFAERPEGSVSTLKIQRTQQEDSAVYLCASSPPTVNEQFFGPGTRLTVL.

The CDR3 region has the DNA TGTGCCAGCAGTTTAACAAGGGGATACACTGAAGCTTTCTTT. It specifies CASSLTRGYTEAFF. The chain carries TRBV28 and TRBJ1-1, with D possibly TRBD1 on 5 matching bases. Germline values: CDR1 MDHEN, CDR2 SYDVKM. V lost 2 bases, J lost 3 bases, and 10 bases lay in between. This CDR3 contains 14 residues.

V is TRBV11-2 and J is TRBJ1-5, with D maybe TRBD1 (5 bases). CDR1 SGHAT and CDR2 FQNNGV come from the germline V gene. V lost 4 bases and J lost 7, with 11 bases in between. The CDR3 sequence is 13 residues long. The CDR3 nucleotides are TGTGCCAGCAGCTCCCTGGGGGGACAGCCCCAGCATTTT. It translates to CASSSLGGQPQHF.

The V gene is TRBV30, the J gene TRBJ2-2; TRBD1 aligns across 8 bases. This CDR3 comprises 13 residues. CDR1 is GTSNPN, CDR2 SVGIG, per germline (reference sequence). V shed 1 base and J 5 bases; nucleotides not matched to a gene: 0. The CDR3 reads CAWSDRGTGELFF. CDR3 bases: TGTGCCTGGAGTGACAGGGGGACCGGGGAGCTGTTTTTT.

This clone has just one count. Relative to the germline gene, one junction end is altered; a read error may explain this. The chain recombines TRBV19 with TRBJ1-5, with 7 bases that match TRBD1. From germline, CDR1 is LNHDA and CDR2 SQIVND (reference sequence). The CDR3 covers 13 residues. This CDR3 reads CASSLDRDQPQHF. The CDR3 DNA follows: TGTGCCAGTAGTTTAGACAGGGATCAGCCCCAGCATTTT.

This chain uses TRBV19 with TRBJ1-2, with D hard to call. There are 14 residues in the CDR3. V was trimmed by 6 bases and J by 3 bases, leaving 14 bases between them. Germline loops: CDR1 LNHDA, CDR2 SQIVND (reference sequence). The CDR3 protein is CASSQPSDYYGYTF. The CDR3, as DNA: TGTGCCAGTAGCCAACCCTCGGACTACTATGGCTACACCTTC. The variable domain in full, completed from reference TRBV19 and TRBJ1-2, reads DGGITQSPKYLFRKEGQNVTLSCEQNLNHDAMYWYRQDPGQGLRLIYYSQIVNDFQKGDIAEGYSVSREKKESFPLTVTSAQKNPTAFYLCASSQPSDYYGYTFGSGTRLTVV.

The rearrangement uses TRBV2 and TRBJ1-4; D is possibly TRBD1 (5 bases). This CDR3 region has 13 residues. CDR1 is SNHLY, CDR2 FYNNEI, per germline. Deletions cut 7 bases from V and 3 bases from J, with 9 bases between. The CDR3 region is CASTRGANEKLFF. In nucleotides, the CDR3 is TGTGCCAGCACGAGAGGGGCTAATGAAAAACTGTTTTTT. The whole variable domain, filled in from reference TRBV2 and TRBJ1-4, reads EPEVTQTPSHQVTQMGQEVILRCVPISNHLYFYWYRQILGQKVEFLVSFYNNEISEKSEIFDDQFSVERPDGSNFTLKIRSTKLEDSAMYFCASTRGANEKLFFGSGTQLSVL.

This clone was picked up a small number of times. V gene TRBV24-1 combines with J gene TRBJ1-5, with TRBD1 matching 7 bases. After removal of 2 bases from V and 7 bases from J, the junction contained 7 bases not matched to a gene. CDR1 KGHDR and CDR2 SFDVKD come from the germline V gene. The CDR3 covers 15 residues. The DNA for the CDR3 is TGTGCCACCAGTGATTCAACAGGGGACATACAGCCCCAGCATTTT. Translating gives CATSDSTGDIQPQHF.

This clone occurred once. V is TRBV5-1 and J is TRBJ2-5, with 10 bases identical to TRBD1. V lost 4 bases and J lost 4; bases outside the gene matches: 7. The CDR3 has 15 residues. From germline, CDR1 is SGHRS and CDR2 YFSETQ. In DNA form, the CDR3 reads TGCGCCAGCAGCGCCGGGACAGGGGATGGAGAGACCCAGTACTTC. It codes for CASSAGTGDGETQYF.

This clone has only one observation. The V call is TRBV2, the J call TRBJ2-7, with 10 bases lining up with TRBD2. CDR1 is SNHLY and CDR2 is FYNNEI in the germline V gene. The CDR3 length is 18 residues. Trimming removed 4 bases from V and 1 base from J; junction bases left unmatched: 13. CDR3 protein: CASSGYGLAGVRSYEQYF. Written as DNA, the CDR3 is TGTGCCAGCAGTGGGTATGGGCTAGCGGGGGTACGATCCTACGAGCAGTACTTC.

The chain links TRBV11-1 to TRBJ2-7, with TRBD1 matching over 8 bases. The junction had 5 bases not matched to a gene; V was cut back by 5 bases and J by 5 bases. Germline loops: CDR1 SGHAT, CDR2 FQDESV (reference sequence). The CDR3 length is 13 residues. CDR3 sequence: CASSIGQGNEQYF. DNA for the CDR3: TGTGCCAGCAGCATCGGACAGGGAAACGAGCAGTACTTC.

In its sample, this clone was seen a few times. CDR3 protein: CASSPGSGADYEQYF. DNA for the CDR3: TGTGCCAGCTCACCCGGATCAGGGGCAGACTACGAGCAGTACTTC. The chain couples TRBV18 to TRBJ2-7; the D gene is possibly TRBD1 (6 bases). Germline V gene sequence: CDR1 KGHSH, CDR2 LQKENI. The ends were cut back, 3 bases at V and 3 bases at J, with 15 bases in the middle. This CDR3 contains 15 residues.

In this sample, this clone turned up once. The rearrangement joins TRBV7-2 to TRBJ1-2; D is uncertain. The CDR3 length is 14 residues. Per the germline V gene, CDR1 is SGHTA and CDR2 is FQGNSA. V was cut by 1 base and J by 2 bases, with 8 bases left in between. CDR3 residues: CASSLEVGNYGYTF. For the CDR3, the DNA is TGTGCCAGCAGCTTAGAAGTGGGAAACTATGGCTACACCTTC.

The chain carries TRBV6-2 or TRBV6-3 and TRBJ2-7; D is unresolved. The germline CDR1 and CDR2 sequences are MNHEY and SVGEGT. This CDR3 comprises 11 residues. Trimming cost V 3 bases and J 2 bases, with 2 bases left between them. Here the CDR3 DNA reads TGTGCCAGCAGTTATACCTACGAGCAGTACTTC. Translating it yields CASSYTYEQYF.

The chain couples TRBV6-2 or TRBV6-3 to TRBJ1-5, with D possibly being TRBD1 (5 bases). Germline V lookup: CDR1 MNHEY, CDR2 SVGEGT. The ends were cut back, 6 bases at V and 5 bases at J, with 17 bases in the middle. The CDR3 is 15 amino acids. For the CDR3, the DNA is TGTGCCAGCAGCCTGGCCGGGGGGACCCATCAGCCCCAGCATTTT. Amino acid sequence: CASSLAGGTHQPQHF.

This clone occurred once. CDR3 nucleotide sequence: TGTGCCAGCAGCCAATCAGGGATCAATCAGCCCCAGCATTTT. Translated: CASSQSGINQPQHF. The genes are TRBV6-5 and TRBJ1-5; a weak D match, TRBD1 (5 bases). V was pared by 6 bases and J by 3 bases, with 12 bases between. The germline V gene has CDR1 MNHEY and CDR2 SVGAGI. This CDR3 spans 14 amino acids.

V is TRBV28 and J is TRBJ1-6; D call uncertain. The germline V and J ends were trimmed by 6 bases and 10 bases, with 19 bases remaining between them. CDR1 MDHEN and CDR2 SYDVKM come from the germline V gene. This CDR3 is built from 15 residues. The CDR3 region is CASSWGGVGESPLHF. DNA of the CDR3: TGTGCCAGCAGCTGGGGAGGAGTAGGAGAATCACCCCTCCACTTT.

About this clone: At one end, the junction sequence differs from germline, possibly due to a read error. The CDR3: CASSLRPLSPNTGELFF. The CDR3 DNA sequence: TGTGCTAGCAGCTTAAGACCCCTTTCCCCCAACACCGGGGAGCTGTTTTTT. This chain uses TRBV7-7 with TRBJ2-2; D gene unclear. Germline V gene sequence: CDR1 SSHAT, CDR2 FNYEAQ (reference sequence). CDR3 length: 17 amino acids. Full variable domain (remainder filled in from reference TRBV7-7 and TRBJ2-2): GAGVSQSPRYKVTKRGQDVTLRCDPISSHATLYWYQQALGQGPEFLTYFNYEAQPDKSGLPSDRFSAERPEGSISTLTIQRTEQRDSAMYRCASSLRPLSPNTGELFFGEGSRLTVL.

The chain is built from TRBV20-1 and TRBJ2-7; D gene uncertain. The CDR3 is 11 amino acids. Trimming shortened V by 6 bases and J by 3 bases, and 9 bases separated the two germline ends. Germline CDR1 DFQATT, CDR2 SNEGSKA (reference sequence). CDR3 amino acids: CSAPELYEQYF. The CDR3 DNA reads as TGCAGTGCGCCCGAGCTCTACGAGCAGTACTTC.